A selection of T cell receptor beta chains follows, all from one sample in a study of T-cell reconstitution after alpha-beta-depleted transplantation in children. Via MiXCR, TCRdb re-called the PCR reads, giving one row per CDR3 protein. The sample lists around 420,000 distinct CDR3 sequences, around 16% occurring once. Material: PBMCs, mostly from graft donor cells, obtained 360 days after TCRalphabeta/CD19-depleted stem cell transplant. The receptors come from a boy younger than two who had a stem cell transplant for Wiskott-Aldrich syndrome, so the T cells may come from the graft donor. CDR3s include the opening cysteine and the closing phenylalanine or tryptophan. The order of the fields is D gene, clone size, J gene, V gene, CDR3 protein, CDR3 DNA. A D gene is named only where the DNA matches it firmly. Clone sizes are given selectively: once, few, many, or a class where the clone is expanded.

D: .; size: few; J: TRBJ1-6; V: TRBV28; CDR3: CASSFLRDNSPLHF; DNA: TGTGCCAGCAGTTTTCTCAGGGATAATTCACCCCTCCACTTT
D: TRBD2; size: many; J: TRBJ2-2; V: TRBV20-1; CDR3: CSATRLAGGELFF; DNA: TGCAGTGCTACCAGACTAGCCGGCGGGGAGCTGTTTTTT
D: .; size: .; J: TRBJ2-7; V: TRBV27; CDR3: CASRALGRGSYEQYF; DNA: TGTGCCAGCAGAGCCCTGGGCAGGGGCTCCTACGAGCAGTACTTC
D: .; size: few; J: TRBJ2-1; V: TRBV5-1; CDR3: CASSLLFYNEQFF; DNA: TGCGCCAGCAGCTTGCTTTTTTACAATGAGCAGTTCTTC
D: TRBD1; size: .; J: TRBJ2-3; V: TRBV27; CDR3: CARPETGIIEDGDTQYF; DNA: TGTGCCAGACCGGAGACAGGGATTATAGAAGATGGGGATACGCAGTATTTT
D: TRBD2; size: .; J: TRBJ2-7; V: TRBV6-1; CDR3: CASSAGTNYEQYF; DNA: TGTGCCAGCAGCGCCGGGACTAACTACGAGCAGTACTTC
D: .; size: few; J: TRBJ2-7; V: TRBV7-9; CDR3: CASSFAGSHEQYF; DNA: TGTGCCAGCAGCTTTGCTGGGTCCCACGAGCAGTACTTC
D: TRBD1; size: .; J: TRBJ2-3; V: TRBV11-2; CDR3: CASSHRDRDTDTQYF; DNA: TGTGCCAGCAGCCACCGGGACAGGGACACAGATACGCAGTATTTT
D: .; size: .; J: TRBJ2-2; V: TRBV2; CDR3: CASSVRQGSGGELFF; DNA: TGTGCCAGCAGTGTACGGCAGGGTAGTGGCGGGGAGCTGTTTTTT
D: .; size: many; J: TRBJ2-3; V: TRBV10-2; CDR3: CASTGGSTDTQYF; DNA: TGCGCCAGCACAGGCGGGAGCACAGATACGCAGTATTTT
D: TRBD2; size: few; J: TRBJ2-1; V: TRBV5-1; CDR3: CASSSEVLAGLYNEQFF; DNA: TGCGCCAGCAGCTCGGAGGTCCTAGCGGGACTCTACAATGAGCAGTTCTTC
D: .; size: few; J: TRBJ2-1; V: TRBV20-1; CDR3: CSARVDRYNEQFF; DNA: TGCAGTGCTAGAGTTGACAGGTACAATGAGCAGTTCTTC
D: TRBD2; size: few; J: TRBJ2-5; V: TRBV7-9; CDR3: CASSLRKLAGGQETQYF; DNA: TGTGCCAGCAGCTTAAGGAAACTAGCGGGAGGGCAAGAGACCCAGTACTTC
D: TRBD2; size: .; J: TRBJ2-2; V: TRBV4-2; CDR3: CASSQVGLAVGELFF; DNA: TGTGCCAGCAGCCAAGTTGGACTAGCGGTCGGGGAGCTGTTTTTT
D: .; size: many; J: TRBJ1-2; V: TRBV20-1; CDR3: CSAGHPAYGYTF; DNA: TGCAGTGCTGGCCATCCAGCCTATGGCTACACCTTC
D: .; size: .; J: TRBJ2-7; V: TRBV2; CDR3: CASRPPGHQPSYEQYF; DNA: TGTGCCAGCAGGCCACCGGGACACCAACCCTCCTACGAGCAGTACTTC
D: TRBD1; size: once; J: TRBJ2-1; V: TRBV6-1; CDR3: CASSAWTGAYNEQFF; DNA: TGTGCCAGCAGTGCCTGGACAGGGGCTTACAATGAGCAGTTCTTC
D: .; size: .; J: TRBJ2-1; V: TRBV5-1; CDR3: CASSLDADNEQFF; DNA: TGCGCCAGCAGCTTGGATGCAGACAATGAGCAGTTCTTC
D: .; size: .; J: TRBJ1-5; V: TRBV12-3/TRBV12-4; CDR3: CASSPRDGQPQHF; DNA: TGTGCCAGCAGTCCAAGGGACGGTCAGCCCCAGCATTTT
D: .; size: few; J: TRBJ2-2; V: TRBV25-1; CDR3: CASSKGPLGTGELFF; DNA: TGTGCCAGCAGTAAGGGGCCCCTAGGAACCGGGGAGCTGTTTTTT
D: TRBD1; size: many; J: TRBJ2-3; V: TRBV25-1; CDR3: CASSPDRGTDTQYF; DNA: TGTGCCAGCAGCCCTGACAGGGGTACAGATACGCAGTATTTT
D: .; size: few; J: TRBJ2-5; V: TRBV5-1; CDR3: CASSLEWPQETQYF; DNA: TGCGCCAGCAGCTTGGAGTGGCCTCAAGAGACCCAGTACTTC
D: .; size: .; J: TRBJ2-4; V: TRBV11-2; CDR3: CASSVYPGANIQYF; DNA: TGTGCCAGCAGCGTCTACCCCGGGGCAAACATTCAGTACTTC
D: .; size: many; J: TRBJ2-1; V: TRBV5-1; CDR3: CASSPTAGSRGQGEQFF; DNA: TGCGCCAGCAGCCCTACAGCGGGGTCCCGGGGGCAAGGCGAGCAGTTCTTC
D: .; size: few; J: TRBJ2-7; V: TRBV20-1; CDR3: CSASRGLYEQYF; DNA: TGCAGTGCTAGTCGGGGGCTCTACGAGCAGTACTTC
D: TRBD2; size: .; J: TRBJ2-3; V: TRBV12-3/TRBV12-4; CDR3: CASSTSGRGRTDTQYF; DNA: TGTGCCAGCAGCACTAGCGGGAGAGGTCGTACAGATACGCAGTATTTT
D: .; size: .; J: TRBJ2-3; V: TRBV19; CDR3: CASSTDPFTDTQYF; DNA: TGTGCCAGTAGTACGGACCCGTTTACCGATACGCAGTATTTT
D: .; size: .; J: TRBJ2-2; V: TRBV29-1; CDR3: CSAPSRAGELFF; DNA: TGCAGCGCCCCTTCGCGAGCCGGGGAGCTGTTTTTT
D: .; size: .; J: TRBJ2-1; V: TRBV6-1; CDR3: CASSATGIYNEQFF; DNA: TGTGCCAGCAGTGCCACAGGGATCTACAATGAGCAGTTCTTC
D: .; size: .; J: TRBJ2-5; V: TRBV5-1; CDR3: CASSLALRRETQYF; DNA: TGCGCCAGCAGCTTGGCCCTTCGACGGGAGACCCAGTACTTC
D: TRBD2; size: few; J: TRBJ2-7; V: TRBV5-5; CDR3: CASSPTSVLPSGYF; DNA: TGTGCCAGCAGCCCCACTAGCGTCCTCCCGTCCGGGTACTTC
D: TRBD2; size: few; J: TRBJ2-7; V: TRBV2; CDR3: CASSEYKLAGGPSTRGQYF; DNA: TGTGCCAGCAGTGAGTATAAGCTGGCGGGGGGGCCGTCTACGAGGGGGCAGTACTTC
D: .; size: .; J: TRBJ2-7; V: TRBV15; CDR3: CATSRETAYEQYF; DNA: TGTGCCACCAGCAGAGAGACAGCCTACGAGCAGTACTTC
D: TRBD1; size: .; J: TRBJ1-2; V: TRBV14; CDR3: CASSGQGEYGYTF; DNA: TGTGCCAGCAGCGGACAGGGGGAATATGGCTACACCTTC
D: .; size: few; J: TRBJ1-4; V: TRBV3-1; CDR3: CASSWRGATNEKLFF; DNA: TGTGCCAGCAGCTGGAGGGGAGCAACTAATGAAAAACTGTTTTTT
D: .; size: few; J: TRBJ2-7; V: TRBV6-5; CDR3: CASSYSRSNYEQYF; DNA: TGTGCCAGCAGTTACTCGCGCAGTAACTACGAGCAGTACTTC
D: .; size: .; J: TRBJ2-7; V: TRBV27; CDR3: CASSLTGTYSHEQYF; DNA: TGTGCCAGCAGTTTAACCGGGACATACTCCCACGAGCAGTACTTC
D: TRBD1; size: .; J: TRBJ1-6; V: TRBV3-1; CDR3: CASSQGDRNNSPLHF; DNA: TGTGCCAGCAGCCAAGGGGACAGGAATAATTCACCCCTCCACTTT
D: .; size: .; J: TRBJ2-2; V: TRBV18; CDR3: CASSWLASNTGELFF; DNA: TGTGCCAGCTCATGGCTAGCGTCGAACACCGGGGAGCTGTTTTTT
D: TRBD2; size: many; J: TRBJ2-1; V: TRBV12-3/TRBV12-4; CDR3: CASSFWGRANEQFF; DNA: TGTGCCAGCAGTTTCTGGGGGAGGGCCAATGAGCAGTTCTTC
D: .; size: few; J: TRBJ2-5; V: TRBV12-3/TRBV12-4; CDR3: CASRRSGETQYF; DNA: TGTGCCAGCAGGCGCTCTGGGGAGACCCAGTACTTC
D: .; size: .; J: TRBJ2-7; V: TRBV4-1; CDR3: CASSHLQGYEQYF; DNA: TGCGCCAGCAGCCATCTTCAGGGTTACGAGCAGTACTTC
D: .; size: .; J: TRBJ2-5; V: TRBV5-1; CDR3: CASSLASYTWTQYF; DNA: TGCGCCAGCAGCTTGGCAAGTTACACTTGGACCCAGTACTTC
D: TRBD2; size: few; J: TRBJ2-5; V: TRBV27; CDR3: CASRDYPYQETQYF; DNA: TGTGCCAGCCGGGACTACCCGTACCAAGAGACCCAGTACTTC
D: .; size: few; J: TRBJ2-7; V: TRBV3-1; CDR3: CASSQTTGVWREQYF; DNA: TGTGCCAGCAGCCAGACGACAGGAGTTTGGCGCGAGCAGTACTTC